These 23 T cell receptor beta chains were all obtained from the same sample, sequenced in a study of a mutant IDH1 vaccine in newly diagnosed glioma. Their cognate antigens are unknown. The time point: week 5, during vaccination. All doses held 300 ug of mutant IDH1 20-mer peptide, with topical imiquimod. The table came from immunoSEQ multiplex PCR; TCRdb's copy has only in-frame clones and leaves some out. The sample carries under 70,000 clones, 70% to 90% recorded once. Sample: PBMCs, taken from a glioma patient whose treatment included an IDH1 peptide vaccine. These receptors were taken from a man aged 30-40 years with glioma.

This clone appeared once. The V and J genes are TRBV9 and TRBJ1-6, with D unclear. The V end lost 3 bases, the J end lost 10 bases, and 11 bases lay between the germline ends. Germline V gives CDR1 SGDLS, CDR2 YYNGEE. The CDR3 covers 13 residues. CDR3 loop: CASSARLNSPLHF. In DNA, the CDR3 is TGTGCCAGCAGCGCCCGACTTAACTCACCCCTCCACTTT.

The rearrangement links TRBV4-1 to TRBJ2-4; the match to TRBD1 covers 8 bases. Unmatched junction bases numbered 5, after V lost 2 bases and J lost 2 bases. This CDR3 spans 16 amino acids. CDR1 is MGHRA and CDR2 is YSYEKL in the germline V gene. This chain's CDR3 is CASSQPTGDSKNIQYF. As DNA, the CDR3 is TGCGCCAGCAGCCAACCGACAGGGGACTCCAAAAACATTCAGTACTTC.

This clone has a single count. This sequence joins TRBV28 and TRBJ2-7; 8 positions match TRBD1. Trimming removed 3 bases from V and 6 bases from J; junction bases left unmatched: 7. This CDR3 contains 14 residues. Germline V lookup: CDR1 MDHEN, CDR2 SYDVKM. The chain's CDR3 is CASSFIKQGVEQYF. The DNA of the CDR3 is TGTGCCAGCAGTTTCATTAAACAGGGGGTCGAGCAGTACTTC.

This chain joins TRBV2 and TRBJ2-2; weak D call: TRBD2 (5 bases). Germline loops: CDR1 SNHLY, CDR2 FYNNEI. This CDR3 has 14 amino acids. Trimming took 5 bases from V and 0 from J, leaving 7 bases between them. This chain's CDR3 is CASSIGANTGELFF. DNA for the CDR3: TGTGCCAGCAGTATCGGGGCGAACACCGGGGAGCTGTTTTTT.

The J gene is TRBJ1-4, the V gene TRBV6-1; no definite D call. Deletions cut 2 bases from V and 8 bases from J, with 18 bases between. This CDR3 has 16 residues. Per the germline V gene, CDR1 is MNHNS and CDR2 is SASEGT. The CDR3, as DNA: TGTGCCAGCAGTGAACGGGCGTTGGGGTTGAGGGAAAAACTGTTTTTT. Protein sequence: CASSERALGLREKLFF.

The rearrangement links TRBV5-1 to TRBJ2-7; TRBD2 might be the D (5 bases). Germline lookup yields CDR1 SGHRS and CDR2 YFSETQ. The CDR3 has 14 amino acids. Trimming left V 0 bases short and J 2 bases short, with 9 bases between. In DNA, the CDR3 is TGCGCCAGCAGCTTGGCACTAGGGCCCTACGAGCAGTACTTC. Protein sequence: CASSLALGPYEQYF.

The CDR3 here is CASSSGPSSYEQYF. CDR3 bases: TGTGCCAGCAGTTCCGGACCAAGCTCCTACGAGCAGTACTTC. J is TRBJ2-5 and V is TRBV27; no reliable D call. The DNA end favors TRBJ2-7, so the J call may be wrong. The CDR3 contains 14 residues. Germline values: CDR1 MNHEY, CDR2 SMNVEV (reference sequence).

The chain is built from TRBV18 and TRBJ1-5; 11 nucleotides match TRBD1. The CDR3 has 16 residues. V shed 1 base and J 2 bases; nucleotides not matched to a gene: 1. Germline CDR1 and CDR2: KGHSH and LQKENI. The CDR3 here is CASSPRGQGGNQPQHF. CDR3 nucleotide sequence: TGTGCCAGCTCACCACGGGGACAGGGGGGCAATCAGCCCCAGCATTTT.

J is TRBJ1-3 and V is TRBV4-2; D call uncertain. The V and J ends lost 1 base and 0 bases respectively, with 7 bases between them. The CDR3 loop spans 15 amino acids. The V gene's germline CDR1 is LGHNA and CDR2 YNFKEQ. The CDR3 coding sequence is TGTGCCAGCAGCCAAGTACATGTCTCTGGAAACACCATATATTTT. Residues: CASSQVHVSGNTIYF.

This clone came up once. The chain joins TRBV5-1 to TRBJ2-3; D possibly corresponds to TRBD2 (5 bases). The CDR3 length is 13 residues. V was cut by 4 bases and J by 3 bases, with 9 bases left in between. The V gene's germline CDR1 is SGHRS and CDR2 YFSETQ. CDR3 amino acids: CASSAPGTDTQYF. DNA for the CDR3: TGCGCCAGCAGCGCCCCGGGGACAGATACGCAGTATTTT. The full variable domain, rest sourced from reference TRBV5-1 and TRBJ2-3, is KAGVTQTPRYLIKTRGQQVTLSCSPISGHRSVSWYQQTPGQGLQFLFEYFSETQRNKGNFPGRFSGRQFSNSRSEMNVSTLELGDSALYLCASSAPGTDTQYFGPGTRLTVL.

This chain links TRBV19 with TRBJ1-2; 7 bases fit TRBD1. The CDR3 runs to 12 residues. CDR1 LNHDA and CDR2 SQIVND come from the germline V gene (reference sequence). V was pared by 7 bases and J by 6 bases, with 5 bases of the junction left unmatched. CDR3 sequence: CASTLGQDGYTF. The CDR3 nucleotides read TGTGCCAGTACCCTCGGACAGGATGGCTACACCTTC.

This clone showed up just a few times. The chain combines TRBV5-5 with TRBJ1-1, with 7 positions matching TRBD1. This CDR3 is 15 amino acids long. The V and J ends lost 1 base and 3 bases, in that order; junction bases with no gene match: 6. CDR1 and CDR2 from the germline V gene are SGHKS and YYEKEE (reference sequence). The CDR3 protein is CASSLLTGWDTEAFF. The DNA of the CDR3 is TGTGCCAGCAGCTTGTTGACAGGGTGGGACACTGAAGCTTTCTTT.

CDR3: CASILRLGVPLHF. The CDR3 DNA reads TGTGCCAGCATCCTAAGATTGGGCGTACCCCTCCACTTT. J is TRBJ1-6 and V is TRBV6-1; D not certain. Per germline, CDR1 MNHNS and CDR2 SASEGT. CDR3 length: 13 amino acids. The V end lost 7 bases, the J end lost 12 bases, and 16 bases lay between the germline ends.

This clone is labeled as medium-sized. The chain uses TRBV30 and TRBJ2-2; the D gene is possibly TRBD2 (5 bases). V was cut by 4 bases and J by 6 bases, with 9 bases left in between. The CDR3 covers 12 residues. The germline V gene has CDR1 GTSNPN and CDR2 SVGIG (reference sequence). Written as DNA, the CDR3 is TGTGCCTGGACTAGCTACTCCGGGGAGCTGTTTTTT. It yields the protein CAWTSYSGELFF.

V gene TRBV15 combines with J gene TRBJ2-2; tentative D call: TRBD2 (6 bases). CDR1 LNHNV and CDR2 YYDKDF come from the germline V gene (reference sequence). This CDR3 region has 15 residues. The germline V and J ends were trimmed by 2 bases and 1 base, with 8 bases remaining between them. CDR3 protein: CATSRKRVNTGELFF. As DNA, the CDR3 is TGTGCCACCAGCAGAAAGCGGGTGAACACCGGGGAGCTGTTTTTT.

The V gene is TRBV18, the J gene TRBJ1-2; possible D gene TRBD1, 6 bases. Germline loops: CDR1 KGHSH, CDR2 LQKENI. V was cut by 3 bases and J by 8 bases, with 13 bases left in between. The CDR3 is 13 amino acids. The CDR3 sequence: CASSPSRGLGYTF. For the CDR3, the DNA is TGTGCCAGCTCACCCTCGCGGGGGCTCGGCTACACCTTC.

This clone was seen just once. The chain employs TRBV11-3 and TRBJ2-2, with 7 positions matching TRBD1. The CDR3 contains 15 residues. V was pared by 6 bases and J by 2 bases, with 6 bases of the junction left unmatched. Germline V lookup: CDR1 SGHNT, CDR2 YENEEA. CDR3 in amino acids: CASSKDRDNTGELFF. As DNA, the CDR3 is TGTGCCAGCAGTAAAGACAGGGATAACACCGGGGAGCTGTTTTTT.

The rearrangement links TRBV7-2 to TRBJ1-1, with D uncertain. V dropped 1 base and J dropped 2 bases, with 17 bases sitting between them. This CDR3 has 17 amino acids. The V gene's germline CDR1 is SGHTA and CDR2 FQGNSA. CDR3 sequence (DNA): TGTGCCAGCAGCTTAGATTCCCGACTTGTACCAAACACTGAAGCTTTCTTT. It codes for CASSLDSRLVPNTEAFF.

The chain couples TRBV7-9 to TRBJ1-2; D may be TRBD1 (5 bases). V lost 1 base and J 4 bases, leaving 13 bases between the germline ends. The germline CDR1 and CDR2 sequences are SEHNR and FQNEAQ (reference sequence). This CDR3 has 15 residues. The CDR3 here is CASSLGLGGGYGYTF. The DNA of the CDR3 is TGTGCCAGCAGCTTAGGGTTGGGGGGTGGCTATGGCTACACCTTC.

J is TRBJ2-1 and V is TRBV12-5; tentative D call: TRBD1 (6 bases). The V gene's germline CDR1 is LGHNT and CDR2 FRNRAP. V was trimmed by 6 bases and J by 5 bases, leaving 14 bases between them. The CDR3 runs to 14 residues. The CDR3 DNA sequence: TGTGCTAGTGGGAAATGGACAGATAACAATGAGCAGTTCTTC. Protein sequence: CASGKWTDNNEQFF.

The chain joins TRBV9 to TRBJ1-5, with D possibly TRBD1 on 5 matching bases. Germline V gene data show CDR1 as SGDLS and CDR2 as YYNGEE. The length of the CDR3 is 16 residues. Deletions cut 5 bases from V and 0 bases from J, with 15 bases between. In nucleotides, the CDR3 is TGTGCCAGCAGTTTAGACGGACAAGCTAGCAATCAGCCCCAGCATTTT. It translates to CASSLDGQASNQPQHF.

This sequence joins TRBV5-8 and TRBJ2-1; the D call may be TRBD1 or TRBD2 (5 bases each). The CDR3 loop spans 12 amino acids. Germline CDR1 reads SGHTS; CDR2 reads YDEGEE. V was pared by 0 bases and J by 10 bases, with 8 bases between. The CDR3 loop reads CASSLVEGEQFF. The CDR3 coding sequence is TGTGCCAGCAGCTTGGTTGAGGGGGAGCAGTTCTTC.

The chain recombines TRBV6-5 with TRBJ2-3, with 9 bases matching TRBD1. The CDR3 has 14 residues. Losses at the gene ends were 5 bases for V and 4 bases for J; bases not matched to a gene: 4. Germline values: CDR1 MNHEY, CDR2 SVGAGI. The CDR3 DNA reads TGTGCCAGCAGTGAACAGGGGGCTGCAGATACGCAGTATTTT. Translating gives CASSEQGAADTQYF.